This T cell receptor (beta chain) was observed in a study of shared clonotypes between healthy human individuals. Overall study: Aged 18 to 49, the donors were two women and a few men.

Study-wide results and limits: Genetic and exposure-history diversity was limited by the small donor number.

Replicate PCRs run on sorted subsets employed approximately 0.2 ug DNA, 25,000 to 35,000 T cell genomes. Sequencing used immunoSEQ multiplex PCR; TCRdb keeps in-frame clones, though not all of them. Of millions of clones in the sample, 85% to 95% are singletons; the top ten hold under 0.45%. The V gene lost 0 bases and the J gene lost 6 bases, with 9 bases spanning the gap. The CDR3 has 14 residues. Germline CDR1 and CDR2: SGHRS and YFSETQ. As for this clone: What it binds is unknown.

The sequencing sample was made of naive CD4+ T cells from PBMCs. Indicated subset: CD45RA+ positively selected. This sequence joins TRBV5-1 and TRBJ1-4; D perhaps matches TRBD1 (5 bases). The TCR sequence derives from a man aged 18 to 29 in good health. Some clones in this sample may be carry-over from other donors' samples. CDR3 DNA sequence: TGCGCCAGCAGCTTGGAGTCGGGGGATGAAAAACTGTTTTTT. It encodes CASSLESGDEKLFF.